This TCR beta chain was found in a study of blood T cells in healthy people across ages. Every sample had a minimum of 6 million PBMCs isolated. CDR3 length equals 16 residues. Trimming removed 5 bases at V and 4 bases at J, with 17 bases between. Per germline, CDR1 SGHVS and CDR2 FQNEAQ. Alongside a J-beta primer mix, a sample-barcoded 5' primer served in a second PCR lasting roughly 7 to 11 cycles. TCRdb reprocessed the 5' RACE reads with MiXCR, giving one entry per CDR3 protein. The sample contains more than 500,000 distinct CDR3 sequences, about 26% of which appear only once. The TCR comes from a woman aged 70-85 years in good health. The sequenced sample was blood. The chain couples TRBV7-8 to TRBJ1-4, with a tentative D call TRBD1 (6 bases). The CDR3 bases are TGTGCCAGCAGCGGGCAAAGACAGGCATATAATGAAAAACTGTTTTTT. Amino acid sequence: CASSGQRQAYNEKLFF.